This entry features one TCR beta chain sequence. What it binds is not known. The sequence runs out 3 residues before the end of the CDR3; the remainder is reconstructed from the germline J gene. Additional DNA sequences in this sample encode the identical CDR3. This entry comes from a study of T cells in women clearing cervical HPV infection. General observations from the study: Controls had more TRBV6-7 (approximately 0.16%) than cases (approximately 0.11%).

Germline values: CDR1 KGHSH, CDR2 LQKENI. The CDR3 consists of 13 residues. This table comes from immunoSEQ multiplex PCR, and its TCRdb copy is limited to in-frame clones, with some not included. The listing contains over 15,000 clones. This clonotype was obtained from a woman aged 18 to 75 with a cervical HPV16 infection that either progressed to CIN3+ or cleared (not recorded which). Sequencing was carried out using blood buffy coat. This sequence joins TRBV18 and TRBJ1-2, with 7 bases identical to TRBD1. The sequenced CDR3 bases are TGTGCCAGCTCACCCGGGACAGACAATGAC. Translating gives CASSPGTDND. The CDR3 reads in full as CASSPGTDNDYTF. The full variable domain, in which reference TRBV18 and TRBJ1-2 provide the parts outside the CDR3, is NAGVMQNPRHLVRRRGQEARLRCSPMKGHSHVYWYRQLPEEGLKFMVYLQKENIIDESGMPKERFSAEFPKEGPSILRIQQVVRGDSAAYFCASSPGTDNDYTFGSGTRLTVV.